This TCR beta chain was captured in a study of blood T cell repertoires in COVID-19. Study information: Acute-phase and convalescent COVID-19 samples originated in the United States, Italy and Spain. The analysed material was cDNA or gDNA that came from T cells, B-cell-depleted T cells, or PBMCs.

As originally analysed: Reference gene primer amplification yielded estimated nucleated cell counts. Some clones are missing from TCRdb's copy, which holds only in-frame ones; the method was immunoSEQ multiplex PCR. V and J calls and clone size follow that table, whereas D and trimming were derived from the DNA. The sample consists of hundreds of thousands of clones, 89% of them appearing once. V gave up 2 bases and J gave up 8 bases, with 11 bases separating them. The CDR3 consists of 13 residues. The germline V gene has CDR1 SGHKS and CDR2 YYEKEE (reference sequence). Enrolment of Seattle patients took place during active infection, and they were followed longitudinally.

The chain carries TRBV5-5 and TRBJ1-3; D is possibly TRBD1 (5 bases). The clonotype comes from a woman aged 25 to 39 with COVID-19, enrolled during active disease. Sequenced input: peripheral blood. CDR3 residues: CASSFWGEDTIYF. CDR3 DNA: TGTGCCAGCAGCTTTTGGGGGGAAGACACCATATATTTT.